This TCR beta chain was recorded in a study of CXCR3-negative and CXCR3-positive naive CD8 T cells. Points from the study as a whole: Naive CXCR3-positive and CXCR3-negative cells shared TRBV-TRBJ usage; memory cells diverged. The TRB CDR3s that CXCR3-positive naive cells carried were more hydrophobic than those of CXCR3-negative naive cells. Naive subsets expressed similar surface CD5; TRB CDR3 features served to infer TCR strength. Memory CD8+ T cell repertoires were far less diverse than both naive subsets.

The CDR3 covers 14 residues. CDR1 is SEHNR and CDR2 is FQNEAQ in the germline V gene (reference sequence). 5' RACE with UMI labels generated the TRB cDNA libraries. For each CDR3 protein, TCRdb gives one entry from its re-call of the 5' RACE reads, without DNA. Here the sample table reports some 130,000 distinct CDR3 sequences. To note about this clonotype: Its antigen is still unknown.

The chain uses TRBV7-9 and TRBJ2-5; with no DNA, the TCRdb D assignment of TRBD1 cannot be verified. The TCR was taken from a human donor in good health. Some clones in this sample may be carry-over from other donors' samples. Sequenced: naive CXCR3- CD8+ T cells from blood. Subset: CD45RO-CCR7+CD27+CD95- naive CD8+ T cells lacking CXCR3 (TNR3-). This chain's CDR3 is CASSSTGEGETQYF.